The text below deals with one T cell receptor beta chain. Antigen specificity is unknown. This sample was taken from a study of cytotoxic CD8 clonotypes in ibrutinib-treated CLL. Study summary: Sample averages reached 250,000 to 300,000 productive templates and roughly 96,000 productive rearrangements. Study outcomes and limitations: Clonality correlated strongly with circulating CD8+ T cells and exceeded age-matched healthy donors at baseline.

The CDR3 sequence is 15 residues long. Germline V gives CDR1 SGHVS, CDR2 FNYEAQ. V dropped 5 bases and J dropped 0 bases, with 11 bases sitting between them. Clones were sequenced by immunoSEQ multiplex PCR, and TCRdb holds only the in-frame ones, with some missing. Among about 45,000 clones listed, roughly 76% were seen once. The J gene is TRBJ2-1, the V gene TRBV7-6; D unresolved. This TCR came from a human donor with chronic lymphocytic leukemia. The sequences come from PBMCs, collected after 12 months of ibrutinib treatment. Here the CDR3 DNA reads TGTGCCAGCAGCCCATCTATGAGCTCCTACAATGAGCAGTTCTTC. This codes for CASSPSMSSYNEQFF. The full variable domain, completed using reference TRBV7-6 and TRBJ2-1, is GAGVSQSPRYKVTKRGQDVALRCDPISGHVSLYWYRQALGQGPEFLTYFNYEAQQDKSGLPNDRFSAERPEGSISTLTIQRTEQRDSAMYRCASSPSMSSYNEQFFGPGTRLTVL.